A single sample is the source of the 23 T cell receptor beta chains below, sequenced in a study of T-cell reconstitution after alpha-beta-depleted transplantation in children (dated by TCRdb to 2016 to 2017). Library preparation was by PCR. These reads were obtained on an Illumina HiSeq 2500. TCR library preparation used molecular barcoding, with unique molecular identifiers applied to normalize quantification of the TCRbeta repertoire. TCRdb cleaned the public reads at Q25 with fastp, built clones with MiXCR and kept in-frame beta chains. When rows share a CDR3 protein, they turn into one entry using the most common DNA and genes. The sample has 600,000 to 800,000 distinct CDR3 sequences on record, roughly 13% of them singletons. The ten largest clones take up 0.75% to 0.85% of the sample. Read against the paper, the sample's treatment or condition label means: allogeneic hematopoietic cell transplantation with graft depleted of TCRalphabeta T cells and CD19 B cells.

The sample was PBMCs, taken before TCRalphabeta/CD19-depleted stem cell transplant. The receptors come from a girl aged 2-10 years with congenital amegakaryocytic thrombocytopenia, due to receive a stem cell transplant.

This clonotype was counted a few times. The chain is built from TRBV7-2 and TRBJ2-1; the match to TRBD2 covers 7 bases. Per the germline V gene, CDR1 is SGHTA and CDR2 is FQGNSA. The V and J ends lost 0 bases and 7 bases, in that order; junction bases with no gene match: 3. The CDR3 totals 14 residues. The CDR3 DNA reads TGTGCCAGCAGCTTAGCTATCGGGGGGAATGAGCAGTTCTTC. It specifies CASSLAIGGNEQFF.

This clonotype occurred many times. This CDR3 reads CASNGEGLYEQYF. The CDR3 DNA sequence: TGTGCCAGCAATGGAGAGGGCCTCTACGAGCAGTACTTC. The chain uses TRBV28 and TRBJ2-7; tentatively, D is TRBD2 (5 bases). V was pared by 7 bases and J by 3 bases, with 13 bases between. Germline V gene sequence: CDR1 MDHEN, CDR2 SYDVKM. The CDR3 has 13 amino acids.

This clonotype was recorded at least ten times. The CDR3 protein is CASSWRVNGELFF. As DNA, the CDR3 is TGTGCCAGCAGTTGGAGGGTTAACGGGGAGCTGTTTTTT. The chain employs TRBV28 and TRBJ2-2, with D perhaps matching TRBD2 (6 bases). V was shortened by 4 bases and J by 7 bases, with 10 bases between the two germline ends. This CDR3 region has 13 residues. Germline values: CDR1 MDHEN, CDR2 SYDVKM.

This chain connects TRBV4-1 to TRBJ2-5; 7 bases align to TRBD1. The CDR3 contains 20 residues. With V trimmed by 0 bases and J by 1 base, 17 bases remained unmatched. Germline V gives CDR1 MGHRA, CDR2 YSYEKL. CDR3 sequence: CASSQDRGEVVDRVQETQYF. CDR3 bases: TGCGCCAGCAGCCAAGATAGGGGCGAGGTCGTCGACAGGGTCCAAGAGACCCAGTACTTC.

This clonotype was counted many times. The rearrangement uses TRBV25-1 and TRBJ1-1, with a tentative D call TRBD1 (5 bases). V was clipped by 6 bases and J by 3 bases, with 14 bases between them. In germline, CDR1 is MGHDK, CDR2 SYGVNS. CDR3 length: 14 amino acids. The chain's CDR3 is CASRGKSGDTEAFF. CDR3 DNA: TGTGCCAGCAGAGGTAAATCGGGGGACACTGAAGCTTTCTTT.

This clonotype has a handful of counts. The chain employs TRBV5-1 and TRBJ2-2, with D possibly matching TRBD2 (5 bases). Germline CDR1 and CDR2: SGHRS and YFSETQ. V lost 3 bases and J lost 2, with 14 bases in between. The CDR3 loop spans 16 amino acids. CDR3 sequence: CASSSGSLGNTGELFF. DNA of the CDR3: TGCGCCAGCAGCTCGGGGTCACTAGGAAACACCGGGGAGCTGTTTTTT.

This clonotype was observed many times. V is TRBV12-5 and J is TRBJ1-1, with no clear D. Trimming took off 2 bases at V and 4 bases at J, with 5 bases between the two ends. Germline assignment: CDR1 LGHNT and CDR2 FRNRAP. This CDR3 comprises 12 residues. CDR3 bases: TGTGCTAGTGGTTTGTCTGGCACTGAAGCTTTCTTT. Protein sequence: CASGLSGTEAFF. Together with reference TRBV12-5 and TRBJ1-1, the CDR3 gives the full variable domain: DARVTQTPRHKVTEMGQEVTMRCQPILGHNTVFWYRQTMMQGLELLAYFRNRAPLDDSGMPKDRFSAEMPDATLATLKIQPSEPRDSAVYFCASGLSGTEAFFGQGTRLTVV.

The table lists this clonotype with a few counts. This chain uses TRBV7-2 with TRBJ2-3; 13 nucleotides match TRBD2. The CDR3 extends over 16 amino acids. V shed 5 bases, J shed 6 bases, and the junction held 8 bases outside the gene matches. Germline V CDR1 and CDR2: SGHTA, FQGNSA. The chain's CDR3 is CASSTWTSGRLDTQYF. In DNA form, the CDR3 reads TGTGCCAGCAGCACTTGGACTAGCGGGAGACTGGATACGCAGTATTTT.

This clonotype was seen a handful of times. The chain joins TRBV12-3 or TRBV12-4 to TRBJ1-5, with D possibly matching TRBD1 (5 bases). Deletions cut 5 bases from V and 5 bases from J, with 10 bases between. The CDR3 sequence is 13 residues long. The CDR3 sequence: CASSQGFDQPQHF. The CDR3 DNA reads as TGTGCCAGCAGTCAGGGTTTTGATCAGCCCCAGCATTTT.

This clonotype was seen at least ten times. The rearrangement joins TRBV7-9 to TRBJ2-7, with D uncertain. The CDR3 totals 15 residues. The germline V gene has CDR1 SEHNR and CDR2 FQNEAQ (reference sequence). V was clipped by 5 bases and J by 1 base, with 15 bases between them. The CDR3 bases are TGTGCCAGCAGCCCAATTATTGGCGGTTCCTACGAGCAGTACTTC. The encoded protein is CASSPIIGGSYEQYF.

This clonotype was found many times. The chain recombines TRBV9 with TRBJ2-7; perhaps TRBD1 as D (5 bases). CDR1 is SGDLS, CDR2 YYNGEE, per germline. V was shortened by 4 bases and J by 3 bases, with 20 bases between the two germline ends. The CDR3 extends over 16 amino acids. The CDR3 protein is CASSPHRGLLYYEQYF. The CDR3 DNA reads as TGTGCCAGCAGCCCCCATAGGGGCCTCCTTTACTACGAGCAGTACTTC. Drawing the rest from reference TRBV9 and TRBJ2-7, the complete variable domain is DSGVTQTPKHLITATGQRVTLRCSPRSGDLSVYWYQQSLDQGLQFLIQYYNGEERAKGNILERFSAQQFPDLHSELNLSSLELGDSALYFCASSPHRGLLYYEQYFGPGTRLTVT.

This clonotype was found many times. V usage is TRBV6-5 and J usage is TRBJ1-5; TRBD1 matches at 11 bases. Germline CDR1 reads MNHEY; CDR2 reads SVGAGI. V shed 2 bases and J 2 bases; nucleotides not matched to a gene: 5. The CDR3 runs 17 residues. CDR3 coding DNA: TGTGCCAGCAGTTACACCTCGGGACAGGGGGGCAATCAGCCCCAGCATTTT. This codes for CASSYTSGQGGNQPQHF.

This sequence joins TRBV7-3 and TRBJ2-2, with D maybe TRBD2 (6 bases). This CDR3 has 18 amino acids. The germline CDR1 and CDR2 sequences are SGHTA and FQGTGA. The V and J ends lost 5 bases and 0 bases respectively, with 19 bases between them. CDR3 sequence: CASSPYGDSRANTGELFF. CDR3 bases: TGTGCCAGCAGCCCCTATGGGGACTCGCGGGCGAACACCGGGGAGCTGTTTTTT.

This clonotype has a count of ten or more. This sequence joins TRBV20-1 and TRBJ2-1; the D is unclear. Deletions cut 8 bases from V and 9 bases from J, with 20 bases between. The CDR3 is 13 amino acids. Germline loops: CDR1 DFQATT, CDR2 SNEGSKA (reference sequence). Here the CDR3 reads CSPTRSDTGEQFF. The DNA of the CDR3 is TGCAGTCCGACCCGCTCCGATACTGGTGAGCAGTTCTTC.

V and J are TRBV11-3 and TRBJ2-1; D perhaps matches TRBD2 (6 bases). The CDR3 sequence is 13 residues long. Germline V gene sequence: CDR1 SGHNT, CDR2 YENEEA. With 5 bases removed from V and 8 bases from J, the gap between germline ends came to 13 bases. This CDR3 reads CASSLRLGYEQFF. In DNA form, the CDR3 reads TGTGCCAGCAGCCTGCGACTAGGCTATGAGCAGTTCTTC.

This clonotype turned up a few times. CDR3 protein: CASSWALVTDTQYF. CDR3 sequence (DNA): TGTGCCAGCAGTTGGGCCCTCGTGACAGATACGCAGTATTTT. V gene TRBV12-3 or TRBV12-4 combines with J gene TRBJ2-3; D is uncertain. CDR3 length: 14 residues. V lost 4 bases and J 3 bases, leaving 11 bases between the germline ends.

This clonotype has a count of ten or more. The V gene is TRBV6-1, the J gene TRBJ2-1; either TRBD1 or TRBD2 may supply D (5 bases each). Trimming removed 8 bases from V and 4 bases from J, with 15 bases in between. Germline-derived CDR1 and CDR2 are MNHNS and SASEGT. This CDR3 is 14 amino acids long. The CDR3 here is CASQTGTAYNEQFF. The CDR3 region has the DNA TGTGCCAGCCAGACCGGGACGGCTTACAATGAGCAGTTCTTC.

At least ten counts were recorded for this clonotype. The chain couples TRBV7-8 to TRBJ2-7; a weak D match, TRBD2 (6 bases). Trimming cost V 5 bases and J 6 bases, with 20 bases left between them. The CDR3 consists of 15 residues. The V gene's germline CDR1 is SGHVS and CDR2 FQNEAQ. CDR3 protein: CASSLRGLLPSEQYF. The CDR3 DNA sequence: TGTGCCAGCAGCCTAAGGGGACTCCTCCCCTCCGAGCAGTACTTC.

In this sample, this clonotype turned up a few times. The chain combines TRBV10-3 with TRBJ2-1, with unresolved D. The CDR3 is made up of 14 amino acids. V was clipped by 6 bases and J by 0 bases, with 9 bases between them. The germline V gene encodes CDR1 ENHRY and CDR2 SYGVKD. The CDR3 loop is CAISPDGSYNEQFF. As DNA, the CDR3 is TGTGCCATCAGCCCCGACGGCTCCTACAATGAGCAGTTCTTC.

This clonotype has at least ten counts. V gene TRBV20-1 combines with J gene TRBJ2-7, with D possibly TRBD1 on 6 matching bases. The CDR3 consists of 13 residues. The germline V gene encodes CDR1 DFQATT and CDR2 SNEGSKA (reference sequence). Trimming removed 1 base from V and 4 bases from J, with 11 bases in between. For the CDR3, the DNA is TGCAGTGCTAGAGCGCAGGGGACGTACGAGCAGTACTTC. Its protein product is CSARAQGTYEQYF.

The table lists this clonotype with many counts. J is TRBJ2-2 and V is TRBV29-1; 9 positions match TRBD1. The V segment lost 7 bases and the J segment 4 bases; nucleotides outside the gene matches: 7. The CDR3 covers 14 residues. Germline CDR1 SQVTM, CDR2 ANQGSEA. The DNA of the CDR3 is TGCAGCGCCGTCGGACAGGGGAGCACCGGGGAGCTGTTTTTT. It specifies CSAVGQGSTGELFF.

Many counts were recorded for this clonotype. This rearrangement joins TRBV20-1 to TRBJ2-4, with 9 bases that match TRBD1. CDR3 length equals 13 residues. From germline, CDR1 is DFQATT and CDR2 SNEGSKA (reference sequence). V lost 5 bases, J lost 4 bases, and 3 bases stayed unmatched. For the CDR3, the DNA is TGCAGTGCTTGGGGACAGGGTAAAAACATTCAGTACTTC. Protein product: CSAWGQGKNIQYF.

This clonotype was detected only a few times. This chain connects TRBV20-1 to TRBJ2-7, with D possibly TRBD1 on 5 matching bases. The germline V and J ends were trimmed by 3 bases and 6 bases, with 15 bases remaining between them. The CDR3 covers 13 residues. Per the germline V gene, CDR1 is DFQATT and CDR2 is SNEGSKA (reference sequence). This chain's CDR3 is CSASRQPRTEQYF. CDR3 DNA: TGCAGTGCTAGTAGACAGCCGCGGACCGAGCAGTACTTC.